A selection of T cell receptor beta chains follows, all from one sample in a study of T cells in Graves' hyperthyroidism and ophthalmopathy. TCRdb redid the calling of the multiplex PCR reads with MiXCR, one entry per CDR3 protein. This sample carries about 640,000 distinct CDR3 sequences, around 20% of them seen once, and the ten largest clones take about 34%. Source material: blood. These receptors were obtained from a man aged 30-40 years with Graves' ophthalmopathy. CDR3s include the opening cysteine and the closing phenylalanine or tryptophan. Fields, in order: CDR3 protein, CDR3 DNA, V gene, D gene, clone size, J gene. D genes are given only for firm matches. Expanded clones get a size class; other rows say once, few or many, or leave the size out.

cdr3_aa: CASSSPGGAYNSPLHF
cdr3_nt: TGTGCCAGCAGCAGCCCCGGCGGGGCCTATAATTCACCCCTCCACTTT
v_call: TRBV28
d_call: .
clone_size: .
j_call: TRBJ1-6

cdr3_aa: CASSMGQSGYTF
cdr3_nt: TGTGCCAGCAGCATGGGACAGAGCGGCTACACCTTC
v_call: TRBV7-9
d_call: TRBD1
clone_size: few
j_call: TRBJ1-2

cdr3_aa: CASSWDRGATQYF
cdr3_nt: TGTGCCAGCAGCTGGGACAGGGGAGCGACCCAGTACTTC
v_call: TRBV5-5
d_call: TRBD1
clone_size: .
j_call: TRBJ2-5

cdr3_aa: CASEDGKNIQYF
cdr3_nt: TGTGCCAGTGAGGACGGAAAAAACATTCAGTACTTC
v_call: TRBV2
d_call: .
clone_size: .
j_call: TRBJ2-4

cdr3_aa: CASRTLGVVDTEAFF
cdr3_nt: TGTGCCAGTAGGACTTTAGGGGTCGTGGACACTGAAGCTTTCTTT
v_call: TRBV19
d_call: .
clone_size: few
j_call: TRBJ1-1

cdr3_aa: CASSLGGAGSGSGNTIYF
cdr3_nt: TGTGCCAGCAGTTTAGGCGGGGCGGGGTCTGGGTCTGGAAACACCATATATTTT
v_call: TRBV28
d_call: .
clone_size: .
j_call: TRBJ1-3

cdr3_aa: CSASRSAGGQPQHF
cdr3_nt: TGCAGTGCTAGTAGGTCGGCAGGTGGGCAGCCCCAGCATTTT
v_call: TRBV20-1
d_call: .
clone_size: few
j_call: TRBJ1-5

cdr3_aa: CASSFGGGISYEQYF
cdr3_nt: TGTGCCAGCAGTTTTGGGGGAGGTATCTCCTACGAGCAGTACTTC
v_call: TRBV28
d_call: .
clone_size: .
j_call: TRBJ2-7

cdr3_aa: CASRGSYEQYF
cdr3_nt: TGTGCCAGCAGGGGGAGCTACGAGCAGTACTTC
v_call: TRBV2
d_call: .
clone_size: many
j_call: TRBJ2-7

cdr3_aa: CASSYDRGRHEQYF
cdr3_nt: TGTGCCAGCAGTTACGACAGGGGGAGGCACGAGCAGTACTTC
v_call: TRBV6-9
d_call: TRBD1
clone_size: .
j_call: TRBJ2-7

cdr3_aa: CASSKDRASEAFF
cdr3_nt: TGTGCCAGTAGTAAAGACAGGGCAAGTGAAGCTTTCTTT
v_call: TRBV19
d_call: TRBD1
clone_size: .
j_call: TRBJ1-1

cdr3_aa: CASSQSNRGWAGELFF
cdr3_nt: TGTGCCAGCAGCCAATCCAACAGGGGTTGGGCCGGGGAGCTGTTTTTT
v_call: TRBV3-1
d_call: TRBD1
clone_size: many
j_call: TRBJ2-2

cdr3_aa: CASSLSTPERGYTF
cdr3_nt: TGCGCCAGCAGCTTATCAACCCCCGAAAGAGGCTACACCTTC
v_call: TRBV5-1
d_call: .
clone_size: .
j_call: TRBJ1-2

cdr3_aa: CASSRGAGVSGEQFF
cdr3_nt: TGTGCCAGCTCACGGGGCGCGGGGGTGTCGGGCGAGCAGTTCTTC
v_call: TRBV18
d_call: TRBD2
clone_size: .
j_call: TRBJ2-1

cdr3_aa: CATSRDVGVQETQYF
cdr3_nt: TGTGCCACCAGCAGAGATGTGGGGGTTCAAGAGACCCAGTACTTC
v_call: TRBV15
d_call: .
clone_size: many
j_call: TRBJ2-5

cdr3_aa: CATSLRSSTNEKLFF
cdr3_nt: TGTGCCACCAGCCTCAGGAGCTCAACTAATGAAAAACTGTTTTTT
v_call: TRBV15
d_call: .
clone_size: few
j_call: TRBJ1-4